What follows are 23 T cell receptor beta chains derived from one specimen sequenced in a study of blood T cell repertoires in COVID-19. Profiled with immunoSEQ multiplex PCR; TCRdb holds only in-frame clones, not every one. The table lists fewer than 200,000 clones, approximately 84% of them singletons. Sequenced input: peripheral blood. Every receptor here comes from a middle-aged man with acute or convalescent COVID-19.

The chain has TRBV28 and TRBJ1-2, with D maybe TRBD1 (5 bases). The ends were cut back, 7 bases at V and 0 bases at J, with 9 bases in the middle. There are 13 residues in the CDR3. The V gene's germline CDR1 is MDHEN and CDR2 SYDVKM. The CDR3 DNA reads as TGTGCCAGCAACCAGGGAACTAACTATGGCTACACCTTC. This sequence encodes CASNQGTNYGYTF.

The V and J genes are TRBV5-1 and TRBJ2-4; D perhaps matches TRBD2 (5 bases). Germline V gene lookup returns CDR1 SGHRS and CDR2 YFSETQ. The V end was cut by 0 bases, the J end by 8 bases, with 9 bases between. The CDR3 is 13 residues long. The CDR3 spells CASSLGVGDIQYF. DNA for the CDR3: TGCGCCAGCAGCTTGGGGGTCGGGGACATTCAGTACTTC.

This clone was seen once. V is TRBV11-1 and J is TRBJ2-7, with 7 nucleotides matching TRBD2. From germline, CDR1 is SGHAT and CDR2 FQDESV (reference sequence). The CDR3 extends over 13 amino acids. V gave up 6 bases and J gave up 2 bases; unmatched junction bases: 4. The CDR3 here is CASRRSGTYEQYF. The DNA for the CDR3 is TGTGCCAGCAGGAGGAGCGGGACCTACGAGCAGTACTTC.

The chain couples TRBV7-2 to TRBJ2-1, with 7 bases fitting TRBD2. Per the germline V gene, CDR1 is SGHTA and CDR2 is FQGNSA. The CDR3 is 13 residues long. J gave up 9 bases and V 3 bases, and 5 bases lay outside the gene matches. The CDR3 sequence is CASSLWSSGEQFF. As DNA, the CDR3 is TGTGCCAGCAGCTTGTGGTCTAGCGGTGAGCAGTTCTTC.

V gene TRBV5-1 combines with J gene TRBJ1-6; 8 nucleotides match TRBD1. Germline loops: CDR1 SGHRS, CDR2 YFSETQ. The CDR3 contains 18 residues. V shed 4 bases and J 11 bases; nucleotides not matched to a gene: 20. DNA of the CDR3: TGCGCCAGCAGCCTCCGAGTGGCAGGGGGCGTAGCTCTGGCACCCCTCCACTTT. Translated, it gives CASSLRVAGGVALAPLHF.

This chain links TRBV11-2 with TRBJ1-4; a weak D match, TRBD1 (5 bases). In germline, CDR1 is SGHAT, CDR2 FQNNGV. There are 15 residues in the CDR3. With 5 bases removed from V and 4 bases from J, the gap between germline ends came to 14 bases. CDR3 DNA: TGTGCCAGCAGCGCCGACAGTAAAATTAATGAAAAACTGTTTTTT. It is translated as CASSADSKINEKLFF. Variable domain in full (rest from reference TRBV11-2 and TRBJ1-4): EAGVAQSPRYKIIEKRQSVAFWCNPISGHATLYWYQQILGQGPKLLIQFQNNGVVDDSQLPKDRFSAERLKGVDSTLKIQPAKLEDSAVYLCASSADSKINEKLFFGSGTQLSVL.

The rearrangement uses TRBV19 and TRBJ1-1, with D possibly matching TRBD1 (6 bases). Trimming stripped 5 bases from V and 6 bases from J, with 19 bases between. Germline V lookup: CDR1 LNHDA, CDR2 SQIVND (reference sequence). This CDR3 has 15 amino acids. The CDR3 DNA reads TGTGCCAGTAGTCCGAGCCCTGGACAGCAAGCTGAAGCTTTCTTT. This translates into CASSPSPGQQAEAFF.

In DNA form, the CDR3 reads TGTGCCAGCAGCTTAATTCCCGTGGGGGCAGGGGAAAAACTGTTTTTT. Translated: CASSLIPVGAGEKLFF. The chain is built from TRBV7-8 and TRBJ1-4; D might be TRBD1 (6 bases). This CDR3 has 16 residues. CDR1 is SGHVS, CDR2 FQNEAQ, per germline. V was shortened by 2 bases and J by 8 bases, with 18 bases between the two germline ends.

The rearrangement joins TRBV5-5 to TRBJ1-2, with unresolved D. The CDR3 covers 15 residues. With 0 bases removed from V and 0 bases from J, the gap between germline ends came to 9 bases. Germline-derived CDR1 and CDR2 are SGHKS and YYEKEE (reference sequence). CDR3 loop: CASSLGRTPNYGYTF. The CDR3 nucleotides read TGTGCCAGCAGCTTGGGTCGGACTCCTAACTATGGCTACACCTTC.

The gene calls are TRBV7-8 and TRBJ1-5, with D unresolved. Trimming cost V 6 bases and J 7 bases, with 22 bases left between them. This CDR3 contains 16 residues. Germline values: CDR1 SGHVS, CDR2 FQNEAQ. For the CDR3, the DNA is TGTGCCAGCAGTTTTTCGTATCCGGGCTCGGGGCAGCCCCAGCATTTT. Protein product: CASSFSYPGSGQPQHF.

This chain links TRBV6-5 with TRBJ2-3; D might be TRBD1 (5 bases). The germline gives CDR1 MNHEY, CDR2 SVGAGI. This CDR3 is 11 amino acids long. Trimming pared 8 bases from V and 11 bases from J, leaving 14 bases between. This CDR3 is CASGATGQQYF. In nucleotides, the CDR3 is TGTGCCAGCGGGGCAACAGGCCAGCAGTATTTT.

The chain has TRBV6-5 and TRBJ1-2, with D unresolved. V was pared by 6 bases and J by 6 bases, with 11 bases between. This CDR3 contains 12 residues. CDR1 and CDR2 (germline): MNHEY, SVGAGI. CDR3 nucleotides: TGTGCCAGCAGGCGCGGATTGGATGGCTACACCTTC. This encodes CASRRGLDGYTF.

This clone turned up a few times. The chain recombines TRBV29-1 with TRBJ2-7, with a weak D call TRBD1 (5 bases). The V end was cut by 0 bases, the J end by 0 bases, with 6 bases between. The CDR3 consists of 13 residues. The germline V gene has CDR1 SQVTM and CDR2 ANQGSEA. The CDR3 DNA reads TGCAGCGTTGAAGATCAGGGCTCCTACGAGCAGTACTTC. The encoded protein is CSVEDQGSYEQYF.

V is TRBV9 and J is TRBJ1-1; 12 bases fit TRBD1. Trimming at V came to 3 bases and at J to 4 bases, leaving 10 bases not matched to a gene. The V gene's germline CDR1 is SGDLS and CDR2 YYNGEE. The CDR3 is 17 amino acids. The CDR3 DNA is TGTGCCAGCAGCGACCGGGACAGGGGGCGCGGAGGCACTGAAGCTTTCTTT. Translating it yields CASSDRDRGRGGTEAFF. The entire variable domain, with the rest obtained from reference TRBV9 and TRBJ1-1, is as follows: DSGVTQTPKHLITATGQRVTLRCSPRSGDLSVYWYQQSLDQGLQFLIQYYNGEERAKGNILERFSAQQFPDLHSELNLSSLELGDSALYFCASSDRDRGRGGTEAFFGQGTRLTVV.

The V call is TRBV5-4, the J call TRBJ1-1; possible D gene TRBD1, 5 bases. V lost 0 bases, J lost 5 bases, and 8 bases lay in between. The germline CDR1 and CDR2 sequences are SGHNT and YYREEE (reference sequence). This CDR3 spans 13 amino acids. The CDR3 bases are TGTGCCAGCAGCTTGGTAGGGGAAACTGAAGCTTTCTTT. Translation gives CASSLVGETEAFF.

This chain connects TRBV7-2 to TRBJ1-5; D remains ambiguous. CDR1 is SGHTA and CDR2 is FQGNSA in the germline V gene. Trimming left V 0 bases short and J 0 bases short, with 9 bases between. This CDR3 has 16 residues. The CDR3 region is CASSLARQSSNQPQHF. The CDR3 DNA sequence: TGTGCCAGCAGCTTAGCGAGGCAGAGTAGCAATCAGCCCCAGCATTTT.

This clone was counted a single time. The V call is TRBV6-6, the J call TRBJ1-1; 7 nucleotides line up with TRBD1. Germline V CDR1 and CDR2: MNHNY, SVGAGI (reference sequence). V dropped 6 bases and J dropped 4; count of bases not matched to a gene: 8. The CDR3 contains 14 residues. CDR3 DNA: TGTGCCAGCAGCAATACCGACAGGGCCACTGAAGCTTTCTTT. Translated: CASSNTDRATEAFF.

This clone was picked up one time. J is TRBJ1-1 and V is TRBV7-3; D remains ambiguous. Germline assignment: CDR1 SGHTA and CDR2 FQGTGA. The germline V and J ends were trimmed by 3 bases and 2 bases, with 7 bases remaining between them. This CDR3 contains 13 residues. DNA of the CDR3: TGTGCCAGCAGCTTGCTAGGTAACACTGAAGCTTTCTTT. Its protein is CASSLLGNTEAFF.

The CDR3 is CASSLNVGGLYNEQFF. The CDR3 DNA reads as TGTGCCAGCAGCTTGAATGTAGGGGGCCTCTACAATGAGCAGTTCTTC. The genes are TRBV5-8 and TRBJ2-1; 7 bases align to TRBD1. Losses at the gene ends were 1 base for V and 3 bases for J; bases not matched to a gene: 7. The CDR3 is 16 amino acids. Germline CDR1 and CDR2: SGHTS and YDEGEE. Filled out from reference TRBV5-8 and TRBJ2-1, the complete variable domain reads EAGVTQSPTHLIKTRGQQATLRCSPISGHTSVYWYQQALGLGLQFLLWYDEGEERNRGNFPPRFSGRQFPNYSSELNVNALELEDSALYLCASSLNVGGLYNEQFFGPGTRLTVL.

The chain is built from TRBV3-1 (or the pseudogene TRBV3-2) and TRBJ1-1; D not resolved. The CDR3 loop spans 13 amino acids. The V end lost 1 base, the J end lost 3 bases, and 6 bases lay between the germline ends. The germline gives CDR1 LGHDT, CDR2 YNNKEL (reference sequence). CDR3 nucleotides: TGTGCCAGCAGCCAAGGTCTGTACACTGAAGCTTTCTTT. Translating it yields CASSQGLYTEAFF.

The chain carries TRBV18 and TRBJ2-4, with 7 bases that match TRBD1. J gave up 8 bases and V 2 bases, and 9 bases lay outside the gene matches. The length of the CDR3 is 15 residues. Per the germline V gene, CDR1 is KGHSH and CDR2 is LQKENI. CDR3 in DNA: TGTGCCAGCTCACCAGGAAACCGGGACAGTGACATTCAGTACTTC. This codes for CASSPGNRDSDIQYF.

CDR3 sequence reads: CASSGTGGGYGYTF. For the CDR3, the DNA is TGTGCCAGCAGCGGGACAGGGGGCGGCTATGGCTACACCTTC. V is TRBV5-4 and J is TRBJ1-2; 12 nucleotides align to TRBD1. V lost 4 bases to trimming and J lost 4 bases; unmatched junction nucleotides: 2. Germline V CDR1 and CDR2: SGHNT, YYREEE (reference sequence). CDR3 length: 14 amino acids.

CDR3 residues: CASSWTRISKWLEQYF. Written as DNA, the CDR3 is TGTGCCAGCAGCTGGACTCGTATCAGTAAATGGTTGGAGCAGTACTTC. This sequence joins TRBV7-9 and TRBJ2-7, with a tentative D call TRBD2 (5 bases). V was shortened by 4 bases and J by 7 bases, with 23 bases between the two germline ends. Germline V gene lookup returns CDR1 SEHNR and CDR2 FQNEAQ (reference sequence). The CDR3 spans 16 residues. Full variable domain (remainder filled in from reference TRBV7-9 and TRBJ2-7): DTGVSQNPRHKITKRGQNVTFRCDPISEHNRLYWYRQTLGQGPEFLTYFQNEAQLEKSRLLSDRFSAERPKGSFSTLEIQRTEQGDSAMYLCASSWTRISKWLEQYFGPGTRLTVT.